The T cell receptor beta chain under discussion was sequenced for a study of blood T cell repertoires in COVID-19. At the level of the study: Donors in the United States, Italy and Spain gave samples during acute or convalescent COVID-19.

The CDR3 is made up of 14 amino acids. The V gene's germline CDR1 is SGDLS and CDR2 YYNGEE. V lost 2 bases and J lost 5; bases outside the gene matches: 7. Some clones are missing from TCRdb's copy, which holds only in-frame ones; the method was immunoSEQ multiplex PCR. The sample contains more than 60,000 clones, about 93% of which appear only once. The chain joins TRBV9 to TRBJ2-7, with 7 bases matching TRBD2. Sequencing was performed on peripheral blood. The receptor's source is a human donor in a cohort sampled during active COVID-19. DNA for the CDR3: TGTGCCAGCAGCGTGAGCGGGGTCCGGGACGAGCAGTACTTC. Translation: CASSVSGVRDEQYF.